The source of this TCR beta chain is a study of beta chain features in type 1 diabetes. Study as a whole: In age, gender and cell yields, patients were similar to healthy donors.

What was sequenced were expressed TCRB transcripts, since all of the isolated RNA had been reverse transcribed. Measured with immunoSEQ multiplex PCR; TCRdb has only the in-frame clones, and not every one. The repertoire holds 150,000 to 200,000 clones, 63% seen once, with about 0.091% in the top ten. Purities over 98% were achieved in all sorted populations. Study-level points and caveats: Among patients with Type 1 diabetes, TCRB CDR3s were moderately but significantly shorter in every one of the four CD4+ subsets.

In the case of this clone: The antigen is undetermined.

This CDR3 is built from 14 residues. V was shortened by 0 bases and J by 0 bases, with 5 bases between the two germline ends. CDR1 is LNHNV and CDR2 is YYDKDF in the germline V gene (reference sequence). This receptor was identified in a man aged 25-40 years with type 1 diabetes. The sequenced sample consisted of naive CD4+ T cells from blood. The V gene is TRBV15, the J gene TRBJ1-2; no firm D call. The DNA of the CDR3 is TGTGCCACCAGCAGAGAGGGAGCTAACTATGGCTACACCTTC. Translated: CATSREGANYGYTF.